This T cell receptor (beta chain) was sequenced during a study of CD4 T cells in relation to SARS-CoV-2 and coronaviruses (dated by TCRdb to about 2021). With regard to the full study: In the ViraFEST assay, PBMCs were cultured with antigen for about eleven days, after which TCR beta CDR3s were sequenced to identify clonal expansions specific to the antigen. Memory CD4+ T cell crossreactivity between SARS-CoV-2 and common cold coronavirus spike proteins was assessed at the TCR clonotype level in the study. An HIV-1 Nef peptide pool or a no-peptide culture served as the negative reference condition. Shared crossreactive spike epitopes were mapped to their HLA restriction using patient-derived lymphoblastoid cell lines. Expansion assays from other donors in the study were sequenced with a different, Illumina-based TCR-beta assay. Samples from three pre-COVID donors and the naive versus memory experiments were sequenced with the Adaptive Biotechnologies TCR-sequencing kit; other data were Illumina-based.

CD4+ T cells from unexposed donors were collected before the COVID-19 pandemic (2011-2018). After less than eleven days of culture, CD4+ T cells were isolated with the EasySep CD4+ T cell isolation kit. Unexposed donor CD4+ T cells were tested for reactivity to SARS-CoV-2 S and N and four common cold coronavirus spike pools, as cell number allowed. Each well received about 2 million PBMCs, cultured in IMDM supplemented with approximately 5.3% human AB serum and around 10 IU/ml IL-2. Half of the culture medium was replaced with fresh IL-2-containing medium on days 3 and 7. In general, every peptide culture condition was set up in three replicate wells. Leukapheresis product for the unexposed donors was purchased commercially. PBMCs were isolated from leukapheresis product or whole blood by Ficoll-Paque PLUS gradient centrifugation. The PBMCs went either fresh into the expansion assay or into cryopreservation at -140 degrees C. The QIAamp Micro DNA Kit was used to extract genomic DNA from the CD4+ T cells.

Library prep was done by the immunoSEQ multiplex PCR assay. In the authors' own workflow: During preprocessing, nonproductive sequences were removed, along with CDR3s that did not begin with C, did not end with F or W, or were shorter than 7 amino acids. Antigen-specific clonotypes were called with the MANAFEST web app on the basis of expansion relative to the reference and to other culture wells. A clone was considered positive if significant expansion relative to the reference culture was observed in 2 of 3 replicate wells at an FDR below 0.05. To be called positive, a clone also had to show significant expansion compared with every other tandem well and an odds ratio greater than 5. Pairwise Levenshtein distance, computed with the stringdist R package after three terminal residues were trimmed from each end, was used as the measure of CDR3 homology. Not all clones reach the TCRdb copy of this immuneACCESS table, which keeps in-frame sequences only. Checked studies attribute under half of the gap to unresolved V genes and leave the rest unexplained. From that table come the V and J calls and clone size; the DNA was used to work out D and trimming. The sample table shows about 20,000 clones, and around 67% are seen once. Around 17% of the sample lies in the top ten.

Results the study describes overall, beyond this receptor: In roughly two thirds of donors, memory CD4+ clonotypes turned up that crossrecognized SARS-CoV-2 and at least one common cold coronavirus spike. Crossreactivity analysis was centred on spike protein, so crossreactivity against other viral proteins was not assessed. Pre-pandemic and post-infection samples were not both contributed by any donor, so tracing of the source of pre-existing responses was limited. Compared with monoreactive clones, crossreactive clones had significantly weaker SARS-CoV-2-driven expansion, a result consistent with antigenic imprinting. The study was limited by small numbers of patients and tested TCRs.

About this clone: Its antigen remains unidentified. Base qualities are not provided; no much larger clone lies one nucleotide away.

The germline V gene sets CDR1 to SGHTA and CDR2 to FQGNSA. Trimming takes 7 bases from V and 1 base from J, and the germline ends sit 13 bases apart. The CDR3 measures 14 amino acids from cysteine to phenylalanine. The CDR3 DNA has 42 bases and is translated from base 1. The specimen was CD4+ T cells from PBMCs, cultured in vitro. In this chain, TRBV7-2 is recombined with TRBJ1-1; TRBD1 is perhaps the D gene, given 6 matching bases. The receptor comes from a human donor in good health. The sequenced DNA is TGTGCCAGCAATGAAGGGGGGGGGAACACTGAAGCTTTCTTT. It codes for CASNEGGGNTEAFF. Reference TRBV7-2 and TRBJ1-1 proteins supply the regions before and after the CDR3; the full variable domain is: GAGVSQSPSNKVTEKGKDVELRCDPISGHTALYWYRQSLGQGLEFLIYFQGNSAPDKSGLPSDRFSAERTGGSVSTLTIQRTQQEDSAVYLCASNEGGGNTEAFFGQGTRLTVV.